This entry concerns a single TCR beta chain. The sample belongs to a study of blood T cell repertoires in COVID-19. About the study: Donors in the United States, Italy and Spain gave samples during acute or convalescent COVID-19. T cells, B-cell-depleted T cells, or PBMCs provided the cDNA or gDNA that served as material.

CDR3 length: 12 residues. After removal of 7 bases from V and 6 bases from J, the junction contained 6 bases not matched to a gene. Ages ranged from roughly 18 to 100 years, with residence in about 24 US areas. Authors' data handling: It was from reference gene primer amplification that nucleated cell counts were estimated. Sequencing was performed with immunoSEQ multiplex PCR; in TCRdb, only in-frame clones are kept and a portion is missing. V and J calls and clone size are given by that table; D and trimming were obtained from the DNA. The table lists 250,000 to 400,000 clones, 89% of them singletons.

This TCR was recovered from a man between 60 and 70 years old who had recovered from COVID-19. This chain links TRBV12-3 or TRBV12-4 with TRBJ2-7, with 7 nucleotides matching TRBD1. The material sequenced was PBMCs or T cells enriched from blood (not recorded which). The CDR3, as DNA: TGTGCCAGCACCTTTCAGGGGGTCGAGCAGTACTTC. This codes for CASTFQGVEQYF.